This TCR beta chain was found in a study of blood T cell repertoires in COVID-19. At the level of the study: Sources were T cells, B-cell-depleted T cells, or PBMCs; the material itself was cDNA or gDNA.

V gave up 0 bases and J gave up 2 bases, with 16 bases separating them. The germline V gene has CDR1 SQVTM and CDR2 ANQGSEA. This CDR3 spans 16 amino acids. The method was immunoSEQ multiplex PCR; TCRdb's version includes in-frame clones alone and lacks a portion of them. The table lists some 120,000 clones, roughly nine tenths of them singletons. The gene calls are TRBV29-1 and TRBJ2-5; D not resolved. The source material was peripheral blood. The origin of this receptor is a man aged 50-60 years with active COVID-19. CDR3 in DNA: TGCAGCGTTGAAGAACTGTCCAGAGGCACACAAGAGACCCAGTACTTC. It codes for CSVEELSRGTQETQYF.